These 17 T cell receptor beta chains were all obtained from the same sample, sequenced in a study of blood T cell repertoires in COVID-19. The data were produced by immunoSEQ multiplex PCR, yet TCRdb's version contains in-frame clones alone and is incomplete. In the table there are about 54,000 clones, about nine tenths of which are singletons. Sequencing input: peripheral blood. The source is a human donor in a cohort sampled during active COVID-19.

This clone was seen more than once but under ten times. V is TRBV6-1 and J is TRBJ2-2; 8 bases agree with TRBD1. The CDR3 runs to 16 residues. Germline CDR1 MNHNS, CDR2 SASEGT. V lost 4 bases to trimming and J lost 1 base; unmatched junction nucleotides: 5. The CDR3 is CASSAGQGWNTGELFF. The CDR3 region has the DNA TGTGCCAGCAGTGCCGGACAGGGCTGGAACACCGGGGAGCTGTTTTTT.

V is TRBV10-2 and J is TRBJ2-7; 7 nucleotides agree with TRBD2. This CDR3 is built from 14 residues. Trimming took 2 bases from V and 2 from J; bases not matched to a gene: 3. Looked up from germline, CDR1 is WSHSY and CDR2 is SAAADI. The CDR3 DNA follows: TGCGCCAGCAGTGAGCGACTAGCAGCCTACGAGCAGTACTTC. It specifies CASSERLAAYEQYF.

This chain joins TRBV6-6 and TRBJ2-5; 11 nucleotides line up with TRBD1. CDR3 size: 14 residues. Unmatched junction bases numbered 7, after V lost 8 bases and J lost 5 bases. Germline V gene lookup returns CDR1 MNHNY and CDR2 SVGAGI (reference sequence). As DNA, the CDR3 is TGTGCCAGCTCGGACAGGGGGCTCTTGGAGACCCAGTACTTC. This encodes CASSDRGLLETQYF.

The chain links TRBV27 to TRBJ2-6, with TRBD1 as a possible D gene (5 bases). Trimming took off 0 bases at V and 4 bases at J, with 10 bases between the two ends. CDR3 size: 16 residues. CDR1 and CDR2 (germline): MNHEY, SMNVEV (reference sequence). CDR3 DNA sequence: TGTGCCAGCAGTTTATCGTCAGGGTCCGGGGCCAACGTCCTGACTTTC. Translated: CASSLSSGSGANVLTF.

The chain joins TRBV10-3 to TRBJ1-2; the match to TRBD1 covers 7 bases. Looked up from germline, CDR1 is ENHRY and CDR2 is SYGVKD. V lost 2 bases and J lost 4; bases outside the gene matches: 1. This CDR3 is built from 13 residues. Here the CDR3 reads CAISEDRVYGYTF. In DNA form, the CDR3 reads TGTGCCATCAGTGAGGACAGGGTCTATGGCTACACCTTC.

This clone was seen a few times. The chain is built from TRBV12-3 or TRBV12-4 and TRBJ2-7; D may be TRBD1 (6 bases). This CDR3 contains 13 residues. The V gene lost 5 bases and the J gene lost 2 bases, with 10 bases spanning the gap. In DNA, the CDR3 is TGTGCCAGCAGTACTACAGGGCCCTACGAGCAGTACTTC. Amino acids: CASSTTGPYEQYF.

This clone was observed once. The chain couples TRBV29-1 to TRBJ2-5; maybe TRBD2 (6 bases). CDR1 is SQVTM, CDR2 ANQGSEA, per germline. This CDR3 spans 13 amino acids. Trimming pared 2 bases from V and 5 bases from J, leaving 12 bases between. The CDR3 nucleotides are TGCAGCGTTGAAATTGGGAGGCGGGAGACCCAGTACTTC. It yields the protein CSVEIGRRETQYF.

This clone appeared a few times. The chain recombines TRBV19 with TRBJ2-2; TRBD2 matches at 8 bases. After removal of 4 bases from V and 0 bases from J, the junction contained 7 bases not matched to a gene. Germline V gives CDR1 LNHDA, CDR2 SQIVND (reference sequence). The CDR3 contains 17 residues. The CDR3, as DNA: TGTGCCAGTAGTACTCGGGGGGGATCAACGAACACCGGGGAGCTGTTTTTT. It translates to CASSTRGGSTNTGELFF.

This sequence joins TRBV2 and TRBJ2-3, with 7 bases fitting TRBD1. CDR1 SNHLY and CDR2 FYNNEI come from the germline V gene. Trimming removed 6 bases from V and 2 bases from J; junction bases left unmatched: 8. This CDR3 is built from 15 residues. The CDR3 sequence: CASRMRGGATDTQYF. CDR3 nucleotide sequence: TGTGCCAGCAGAATGAGAGGGGGCGCCACAGATACGCAGTATTTT.

This chain joins TRBV2 and TRBJ1-1; possible D gene TRBD1, 5 bases. Germline CDR1 and CDR2: SNHLY and FYNNEI. V was cut by 8 bases and J by 4 bases, with 14 bases left in between. CDR3 length equals 13 residues. This chain's CDR3 is CASQRQGGTEAFF. In DNA, the CDR3 is TGTGCCAGCCAGCGTCAGGGTGGCACTGAAGCTTTCTTT.

J is TRBJ2-7 and V is TRBV3-1 (or the pseudogene TRBV3-2), with D maybe TRBD1 (6 bases). This CDR3 is 12 amino acids long. The V end was cut by 3 bases, the J end by 6 bases, with 9 bases between. Germline values: CDR1 LGHDT, CDR2 YNNKEL (reference sequence). CDR3 DNA: TGTGCCAGCAGCCAGGGGGCAGGCGAGCAGTACTTC. Encoded protein: CASSQGAGEQYF.

J is TRBJ1-1 and V is TRBV19; the D gene is possibly TRBD1 (5 bases). The V end was cut by 7 bases, the J end by 7 bases, with 19 bases between. CDR3 length: 14 residues. In germline, CDR1 is LNHDA, CDR2 SQIVND (reference sequence). CDR3 loop: CASIPGRWVFEAFF. In DNA, the CDR3 is TGTGCCAGTATCCCAGGGCGGTGGGTGTTTGAAGCTTTCTTT.

The rearrangement uses TRBV10-3 and TRBJ2-3, with 8 positions matching TRBD2. Germline trimming cut 5 bases from V and 2 bases from J; bases unmatched to any gene: 21. This CDR3 comprises 20 residues. CDR1 and CDR2 from the germline V gene are ENHRY and SYGVKD. The CDR3 coding sequence is TGTGCCATCAGTCCAGCCGGGGATAGCGGGACCCGGGGTTCCACAGATACGCAGTATTTT. This codes for CAISPAGDSGTRGSTDTQYF.

J is TRBJ2-7 and V is TRBV27; 7 nucleotides line up with TRBD2. This CDR3 contains 14 residues. In germline, CDR1 is MNHEY, CDR2 SMNVEV (reference sequence). With V trimmed by 9 bases and J by 1 base, 9 bases remained unmatched. Written as DNA, the CDR3 is TGTGCCAGTCATAAGGAGGGAGGGTCCTACGAGCAGTACTTC. Its translation: CASHKEGGSYEQYF.

This chain links TRBV6-5 with TRBJ2-7; TRBD1 aligns across 8 bases. The germline V gene has CDR1 MNHEY and CDR2 SVGAGI. The CDR3 spans 14 residues. V was clipped by 6 bases and J by 5 bases; unmatched bases: 9. The CDR3 DNA reads TGTGCCAGCAGGACCGGGACAGGTCCCCACGAGCAGTACTTC. This sequence encodes CASRTGTGPHEQYF.

The chain employs TRBV5-4 and TRBJ2-3; 10 nucleotides agree with TRBD1. The V and J ends lost 4 bases and 2 bases, in that order; junction bases with no gene match: 10. CDR1 is SGHNT and CDR2 is YYREEE in the germline V gene (reference sequence). CDR3 length equals 17 residues. CDR3 in DNA: TGTGCCAGCAGCCCTAACCCCGGGACAGGGGACACAGATACGCAGTATTTT. It yields the protein CASSPNPGTGDTDTQYF.

The rearrangement links TRBV28 to TRBJ2-1; the D is unclear. The germline V gene encodes CDR1 MDHEN and CDR2 SYDVKM. V was shortened by 4 bases and J by 7 bases, with 8 bases between the two germline ends. The CDR3 has 12 residues. The CDR3 DNA sequence: TGTGCCAGCAGTTCCGCTATGAATGAGCAGTTCTTC. Its protein product is CASSSAMNEQFF.